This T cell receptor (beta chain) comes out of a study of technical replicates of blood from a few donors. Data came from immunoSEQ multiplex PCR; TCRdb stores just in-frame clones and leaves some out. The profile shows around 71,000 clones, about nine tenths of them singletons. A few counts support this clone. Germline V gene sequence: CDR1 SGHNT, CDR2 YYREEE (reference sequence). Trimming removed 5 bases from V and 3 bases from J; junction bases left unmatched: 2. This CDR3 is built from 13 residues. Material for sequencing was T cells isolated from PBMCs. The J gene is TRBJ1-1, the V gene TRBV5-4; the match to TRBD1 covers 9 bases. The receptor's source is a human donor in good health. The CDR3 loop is CASRWDRDTEAFF. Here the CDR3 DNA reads TGTGCCAGCAGATGGGACAGGGACACTGAAGCTTTCTTT.